The rows below give T cell receptor beta chains drawn from one sample of a study of PD-L1 blockade in urothelial cancer. Produced via immunoSEQ multiplex PCR; TCRdb's table is partial and in-frame only. The data hold 70,000 to 80,000 clones, with roughly 80% observed a single time. The sequenced sample was PBMCs, obtained around atezolizumab (anti-PD-L1) treatment. All receptors come from a man between 40 and 49 years old with urothelial cancer. Both conserved end residues are part of each CDR3. Each record gives: clone size, V gene, J gene, D gene, CDR3 protein, CDR3 DNA. A D gene is named only where the DNA matches it firmly. Size tells how often a clone was seen (once, few, many) or the class of an expanded clone, and some rows leave it out.

medium-sized,TRBV6-4,TRBJ2-7,TRBD2,CASSLAGGPCEQYF,TGTGCCAGCAGCCTAGCGGGAGGGCCGTGTGAGCAGTACTTC
NA,TRBV7-2,TRBJ2-1,TRBD2,CASSTSGNEQFF,TGTGCCAGCAGCACTAGCGGAAATGAGCAGTTCTTC
NA,TRBV11-3,TRBJ2-7,TRBD1,CASSPGGQGAREQYF,TGTGCCAGCAGCCCCGGAGGACAGGGGGCGCGCGAGCAGTACTTC
NA,TRBV5-4,TRBJ2-1,TRBD1,CASSLEPSDRGNEQFF,TGTGCCAGCAGCTTGGAACCCTCGGACAGGGGGAATGAGCAGTTCTTC
NA,TRBV6-6,TRBJ2-2,NA,CASASGTNTGELFF,TGTGCCAGCGCTTCCGGGACTAACACCGGGGAGCTGTTTTTT
NA,TRBV5-1,TRBJ2-7,NA,CASSLEDQEKQYF,TGCGCCAGCAGCTTGGAGGATCAGGAAAAGCAGTACTTC
NA,TRBV28,TRBJ1-5,TRBD1,CASSRTGWGQPQHF,TGTGCCAGCAGTCGGACAGGATGGGGACAGCCCCAGCATTTT
once,TRBV14,TRBJ1-1,TRBD1,CASSQRTGGNTEAFF,TGTGCCAGCAGCCAAAGGACAGGGGGCAACACTGAAGCTTTCTTT
few,TRBV6-1,TRBJ2-3,NA,CASSEGTSSTDTQYF,TGTGCCAGCAGTGAGGGAACTAGCAGCACAGATACGCAGTATTTT
NA,TRBV2,TRBJ2-1,NA,CASSARATPGDEQFF,TGTGCCAGCAGTGCGCGCGCTACGCCCGGGGATGAGCAGTTCTTC
NA,TRBV7-9,TRBJ2-2,NA,CASSPTSAGELFF,TGTGCCAGCAGCCCAACTAGTGCCGGGGAGCTGTTTTTT
few,TRBV19,TRBJ1-5,NA,CASTSDRANQPQHF,NA
NA,TRBV5-4,TRBJ2-5,TRBD2,CASSTSGNRQETQYF,TGTGCCAGCAGCACTAGCGGCAATCGCCAAGAGACCCAGTACTTC
NA,TRBV5-6,TRBJ1-1,NA,CASSLPRGGNTEAFF,TGTGCCAGCAGCTTGCCCCGTGGCGGGAACACTGAAGCTTTCTTT
NA,TRBV5-1,TRBJ2-4,NA,CASSPQGAKNIQYF,TGCGCCAGCTCGCCGCAGGGGGCCAAAAACATTCAGTACTTC
NA,TRBV2,TRBJ2-3,NA,CASIPLMGGPGGDTQYF,TGTGCCAGCATTCCTTTAATGGGGGGGCCGGGGGGAGATACGCAGTATTTT
NA,TRBV6-5,TRBJ1-5,TRBD1,CASSYDRGVQPQHF,TGTGCCAGCAGTTATGACAGGGGTGTTCAGCCCCAGCATTTT
NA,TRBV4-3,TRBJ2-1,NA,CASSQGPRGRNEQFF,TGCGCCAGCAGCCAAGGGCCTCGGGGTCGAAATGAGCAGTTCTTC
NA,TRBV7-2,TRBJ1-5,TRBD1,CASSWDRGYNQPQHF,TGTGCCAGCAGCTGGGACAGGGGATACAATCAGCCCCAGCATTTT
few,TRBV19,TRBJ1-5,NA,CASGRNQPQHF,TGTGCCAGCGGTCGGAATCAGCCCCAGCATTTT
NA,TRBV5-8,TRBJ2-7,TRBD1,CASSLAPGQTYEQYF,TGTGCCAGCAGCTTGGCCCCGGGACAGACCTACGAGCAGTACTTC
NA,TRBV9,TRBJ2-1,TRBD1,CASSAALDRDNKQFF,TGTGCCAGCAGCGCCGCACTGGACAGGGACAATAAGCAGTTCTTC
NA,TRBV6-6,TRBJ1-4,NA,CASTPSGDRKLFF,TGTGCCAGCACCCCATCGGGGGATCGGAAACTGTTTTTT
NA,TRBV28,TRBJ2-7,TRBD2,CASSSPPSGSDEQYF,TGTGCCAGCAGTTCCCCCCCTAGCGGGAGCGACGAGCAGTACTTC
NA,TRBV30,TRBJ1-5,NA,CAWRNRVGDNQPQHF,TGTGCCTGGAGAAACAGGGTTGGGGACAATCAGCCCCAGCATTTT
few,TRBV29-1,TRBJ1-2,NA,CSVAADSRNYGYTF,TGCAGCGTTGCGGCCGACTCAAGGAACTATGGCTACACCTTC
NA,TRBV7-2,TRBJ1-5,TRBD1,CASSQGALNQPQHF,TGTGCCAGCAGCCAGGGGGCTTTGAATCAGCCCCAGCATTTT
NA,TRBV5-1,TRBJ1-1,NA,CASSLGIGGSRNTEAFF,TGCGCCAGCAGCTTGGGCATCGGGGGGTCAAGGAACACTGAAGCTTTCTTT
once,TRBV9,TRBJ2-1,NA,CASSVDLNFPYNEQFF,TGTGCCAGCAGCGTAGATCTTAACTTTCCCTACAATGAGCAGTTCTTC
NA,TRBV28,TRBJ1-2,NA,CASSFDFYGYTF,TGTGCCAGCAGTTTCGACTTCTATGGCTACACCTTC
NA,TRBV27,TRBJ2-7,TRBD2,CASTKTRLAGGREQYF,TGTGCCAGCACCAAAACTAGACTAGCGGGAGGCCGGGAGCAGTACTTC
NA,TRBV28,TRBJ1-2,TRBD1,CASSLGQLFYGYTF,TGTGCCAGCAGTTTGGGACAGTTGTTCTATGGCTACACCTTC
once,TRBV5-1,TRBJ1-1,NA,CASSLRATVNTEAFF,TGCGCCAGCAGCTTGCGTGCGACAGTCAACACTGAAGCTTTCTTT